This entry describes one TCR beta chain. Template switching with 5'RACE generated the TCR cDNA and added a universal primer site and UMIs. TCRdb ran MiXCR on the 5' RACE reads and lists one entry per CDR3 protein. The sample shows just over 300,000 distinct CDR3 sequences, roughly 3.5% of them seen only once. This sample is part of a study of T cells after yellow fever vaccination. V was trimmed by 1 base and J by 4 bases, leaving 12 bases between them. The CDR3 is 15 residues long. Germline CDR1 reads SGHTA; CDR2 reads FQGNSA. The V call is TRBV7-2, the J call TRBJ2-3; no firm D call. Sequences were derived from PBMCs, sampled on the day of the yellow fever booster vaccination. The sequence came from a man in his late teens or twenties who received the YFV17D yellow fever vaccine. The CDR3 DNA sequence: TGTGCCAGCAGCTTAGGGCCCCCAGGTCCAGATACGCAGTATTTT. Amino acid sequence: CASSLGPPGPDTQYF. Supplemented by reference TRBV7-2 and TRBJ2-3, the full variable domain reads GAGVSQSPSNKVTEKGKDVELRCDPISGHTALYWYRQSLGQGLEFLIYFQGNSAPDKSGLPSDRFSAERTGGSVSTLTIQRTQQEDSAVYLCASSLGPPGPDTQYFGPGTRLTVL.